This T cell receptor (beta chain) comes out of a study of vaccination effects on CD4 cells after COVID-19. Looking at the study overall: Using viral peptide pools, the ViraFEST assay grew out antigen-specific CD4+ T cells prior to sequencing. General study points: The study found marked clonal contraction of infection- and vaccine-induced clones late after vaccination. The study dataset contains few convalescent patients and includes no early post-infection timepoints.

Germline values: CDR1 MNHEY, CDR2 SMNVEV (reference sequence). The CDR3 runs 19 residues. Trimming removed 6 bases from V and 7 bases from J; junction bases left unmatched: 19. A 10-day culture period preceded the isolation of CD4+ T cells. Everyone in the study got two shots of either the BNT162b2 or mRNA-1273 vaccine. Replacing half the medium with IL-2 medium was done on days 3 and 7. Some clones are missing from TCRdb's copy, which holds only in-frame ones; the method was immunoSEQ multiplex PCR. This table holds 50,000 to 60,000 clones, nearly 80% found once. Comments on this clone: As yet, its antigen is unknown.

The origin of this receptor is a human donor who received a COVID-19 vaccine. Sequencing was performed on CD4+ T cells from PBMCs cultured without peptide, taken after COVID-19 vaccination. J is TRBJ1-6 and V is TRBV27; 9 bases line up with TRBD1. The CDR3 region has the DNA TGTGCCAGCAGGCCCGCCGCCGGACAGGGGCTCTTAAGAAATTCACCCCTCCACTTT. The encoded protein is CASRPAAGQGLLRNSPLHF.